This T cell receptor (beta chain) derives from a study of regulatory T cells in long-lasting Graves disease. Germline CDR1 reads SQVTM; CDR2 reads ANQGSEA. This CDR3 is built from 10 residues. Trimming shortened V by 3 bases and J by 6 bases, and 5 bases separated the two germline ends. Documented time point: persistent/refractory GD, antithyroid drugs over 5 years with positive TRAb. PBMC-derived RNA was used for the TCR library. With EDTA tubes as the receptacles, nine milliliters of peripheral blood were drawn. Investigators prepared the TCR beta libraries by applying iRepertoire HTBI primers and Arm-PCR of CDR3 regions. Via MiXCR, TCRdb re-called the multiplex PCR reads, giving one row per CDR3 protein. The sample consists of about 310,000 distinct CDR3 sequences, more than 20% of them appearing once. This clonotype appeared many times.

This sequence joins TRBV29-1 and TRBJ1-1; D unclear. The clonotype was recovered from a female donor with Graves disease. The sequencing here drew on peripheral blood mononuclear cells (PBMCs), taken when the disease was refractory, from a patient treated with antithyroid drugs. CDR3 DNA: TGCAGCGTTGATTCCGCTGAAGCTTTCTTT. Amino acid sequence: CSVDSAEAFF.